One and the same sample provided the 7 T cell receptor beta chains below, sequenced in a study of blood T cell repertoires in COVID-19. Profiled with immunoSEQ multiplex PCR; TCRdb holds only in-frame clones, not every one. The table lists 120,000 or so clones, around 86% of them singletons. The sample taken for sequencing was peripheral blood. These receptors all come from a woman older than 75 with acute or convalescent COVID-19.

This chain links TRBV19 with TRBJ2-6, with D perhaps TRBD1 (5 bases). Germline CDR1 is LNHDA and CDR2 is SQIVND (reference sequence). The length of the CDR3 is 14 residues. The ends were cut back, 6 bases at V and 3 bases at J, with 9 bases in the middle. CDR3 DNA: TGTGCCAGTAGCAGGGCTGATGGGGCCAACGTCCTGACTTTC. It encodes CASSRADGANVLTF.

The chain is built from TRBV19 and TRBJ1-2; D might be TRBD1 (6 bases). CDR3 size: 15 residues. Deletions cut 3 bases from V and 6 bases from J, with 17 bases between. Germline CDR1 LNHDA, CDR2 SQIVND (reference sequence). CDR3 DNA: TGTGCCAGTAGTATCCAAACAGGGAAGGCAAATGGCTACACCTTC. As protein: CASSIQTGKANGYTF.

The V call is TRBV14, the J call TRBJ2-7; possible D gene TRBD1, 6 bases. CDR3 size: 14 residues. The germline CDR1 and CDR2 sequences are SGHDN and FVKESK. V lost 4 bases and J lost 0, with 10 bases in between. This CDR3 is CASSPRDNSYEQYV. The CDR3 nucleotides are TGTGCCAGCAGCCCCCGGGACAACTCCTACGAGCAGTACGTC.

The genes are TRBV6-1 and TRBJ1-2; TRBD1 matches 8 bases. V was pared by 2 bases and J by 7 bases, with 18 bases of the junction left unmatched. The CDR3 length is 18 residues. Germline lookup yields CDR1 MNHNS and CDR2 SASEGT. Here the CDR3 DNA reads TGTGCCAGCAGTGAAACCGGGACAGGAGCCGACCGGGCGGGTGGCTACACCTTC. Protein product: CASSETGTGADRAGGYTF.

V usage is TRBV2 and J usage is TRBJ1-2, with 7 bases aligning to TRBD1. V shed 6 bases and J 4 bases; nucleotides not matched to a gene: 5. This CDR3 contains 13 residues. Germline V gene lookup returns CDR1 SNHLY and CDR2 FYNNEI. In DNA form, the CDR3 reads TGTGCCAGCAGATCGACAGGGCCCTATGGCTACACCTTC. It encodes CASRSTGPYGYTF.

This chain connects TRBV5-4 to TRBJ1-1, with 7 nucleotides matching TRBD1. V dropped 0 bases and J dropped 0; count of bases not matched to a gene: 2. Germline values: CDR1 SGHNT, CDR2 YYREEE (reference sequence). CDR3 length: 15 residues. CDR3 nucleotides: TGTGCCAGCAGCTTGGGACAGGGAATGAACACTGAAGCTTTCTTT. Translating gives CASSLGQGMNTEAFF.

The gene calls are TRBV9 and TRBJ1-2; D is possibly TRBD1 (6 bases). The CDR3 contains 15 residues. V was trimmed by 6 bases and J by 2 bases, leaving 17 bases between them. In germline, CDR1 is SGDLS, CDR2 YYNGEE. CDR3 DNA sequence: TGTGCCAGCACCAAGGGGGACGGCCGAAACTATGGCTACACCTTC. Translated, it gives CASTKGDGRNYGYTF.